A selection of T cell receptor beta chains follows, all from one sample in a study of blood T cell repertoires in COVID-19. The data were produced by immunoSEQ multiplex PCR, yet TCRdb's version contains in-frame clones alone and is incomplete. The table shows approximately 70,000 clones, with 88% occurring only once. The sample consisted of peripheral blood. The receptors stem from a human donor in a cohort sampled during active COVID-19. Both conserved end residues are part of each CDR3. Each record gives: CDR3 length, V gene, J gene, CDR3 protein.

21	TRBV10-1	TRBJ1-2	CASSESSGFLRQPDDGYGYTF
18	TRBV18	TRBJ1-1	CASSNIGQGGLKSTEAFF
15	TRBV27	TRBJ2-1	CASSRTSGRDNEQFF
14	TRBV18	TRBJ1-1	CASSPDRGRTEAFF
14	TRBV29-1	TRBJ1-2	CSVEMDSTNYGYTF
12	TRBV2	TRBJ2-5	CASSVEQETQYF
15	TRBV21-1	TRBJ1-5	CASSPHPRSNQPQHF
15	TRBV6-5	TRBJ1-2	CASSYSGRVASGYTF
16	TRBV9	TRBJ2-2	CASSVEGGRDTGELFF
14	TRBV5-5	TRBJ1-1	CASSWGQGLTEAFF
11	TRBV21-1	TRBJ2-7	CASSHSYEQYF
20	TRBV29-1	TRBJ2-5	CSVVSPPPNRLAGRQETQYF
13	TRBV5-4	TRBJ1-2	CASSLVEGEGYTF
15	TRBV2	TRBJ2-7	CASRRLATDSYEQYF
14	TRBV3-1/TRBV3-2	TRBJ1-5	CASSQGQWNQPQHF
15	TRBV7-6	TRBJ1-1	CASSSNRGGSTEAFF
14	TRBV5-1	TRBJ2-7	CASSVRPSRDEQYF
14	TRBV6-5	TRBJ2-5	CASTGRGLDGTQYF
14	TRBV5-5	TRBJ1-2	CASSFAGGYYGYTF
15	TRBV27	TRBJ1-1	CASSPGQGPNTEAFF
12	TRBV6-5	TRBJ1-1	CASSYGRGEAFF
14	TRBV5-1	TRBJ2-4	CASSLGDTYNIQYF
13	TRBV12-3/TRBV12-4	TRBJ1-1	CASSPGQYTEAFF
14	TRBV24-1	TRBJ2-1	CATSEGGRRNEQFF
14	TRBV2	TRBJ2-3	CASASGRRTDTQYF
13	TRBV5-1	TRBJ1-2	CASSLDINYGYTF
15	TRBV5-1	TRBJ1-4	CASSLEVGNNEKLFF
13	TRBV6-5	TRBJ2-7	CASSSGTDYEQYF
13	TRBV2	TRBJ1-2	CASSEGQGLRYTF
18	TRBV7-9	TRBJ2-7	CASSLVGTGYPPTYEQYF
16	TRBV19	TRBJ2-3	CASSRLAELFTDTQYF
15	TRBV5-1	TRBJ1-2	CASSLELDPNYGYTF
16	TRBV11-2	TRBJ2-5	CASSLVGGSPQETQYF
15	TRBV4-1	TRBJ2-5	CASSQEGQGAFAQYF
12	TRBV18	TRBJ2-3	CASSLQGDTQYF
13	TRBV6-1	TRBJ1-1	CASTTTGNTEAFF
16	TRBV5-6	TRBJ2-1	CASSEIAGGSYNEQFF
14	TRBV18	TRBJ1-5	CASSRTDSNQPQHF
16	TRBV6-6	TRBJ1-1	CASTRQVGTREIFAFF
17	TRBV21-1	TRBJ2-7	CASSKGCGGQGNYEQYF
14	TRBV5-1	TRBJ1-4	CASSPWAGIEKLFF
14	TRBV7-9	TRBJ2-5	CASSSGQGGETQYF
12	TRBV20-1	TRBJ2-3	CSASEGPDTQYF
14	TRBV18	TRBJ1-2	CASSPLDRDYGYTF
12	TRBV9	TRBJ2-7	CASSTDRSEQYF
12	TRBV28	TRBJ2-7	CASDGGNYEQYF
18	TRBV5-6	TRBJ1-2	CASSSRDRGKSANYGYTF
16	TRBV5-8	TRBJ1-5	CASSLFGRGSNQPQHF
15	TRBV3-1/TRBV3-2	TRBJ2-5	CASSQGQGAGETQYF
14	TRBV28	TRBJ1-3	CATEESAAGNTIYF
15	TRBV16	TRBJ2-2	CASSHTTGGLGELFF